This paragraph reports one T cell receptor (beta chain). The antigen is undetermined. This table comes from immunoSEQ multiplex PCR, and its TCRdb copy is limited to in-frame clones, with some not included. The sample holds a few hundred thousand clones, over 70% seen once. CDR1 and CDR2 (germline): SGHAT, FQNNGV. Trimming left V 0 bases short and J 0 bases short, with 9 bases between. CDR3 length: 15 residues. The donors were in the roughly 130-subject validation cohort; that cohort was separate from the approximately 700-subject first cohort. These data are taken from a study of cytomegalovirus exposure and HLA in healthy donors. At the level of the study: The platform used for the 95 to 150 validation repertoires matched that of the 666 first-cohort repertoires, a later analysis reported. Study outcomes and limitations: The study recorded 164 TCR beta chains that were cytomegalovirus-associated. With high specificity and sensitivity, the classifier reportedly diagnosed cytomegalovirus status.

The rearrangement links TRBV11-2 to TRBJ2-7; D gene uncertain. The source of this sequence is a woman in her twenties or thirties in good health and CMV-seropositive. The specimen sequenced was PBMCs. The CDR3 coding sequence is TGTGCCAGCAGCTTAGATCTGGCGGCCTCCTACGAGCAGTACTTC. Its translation is CASSLDLAASYEQYF.